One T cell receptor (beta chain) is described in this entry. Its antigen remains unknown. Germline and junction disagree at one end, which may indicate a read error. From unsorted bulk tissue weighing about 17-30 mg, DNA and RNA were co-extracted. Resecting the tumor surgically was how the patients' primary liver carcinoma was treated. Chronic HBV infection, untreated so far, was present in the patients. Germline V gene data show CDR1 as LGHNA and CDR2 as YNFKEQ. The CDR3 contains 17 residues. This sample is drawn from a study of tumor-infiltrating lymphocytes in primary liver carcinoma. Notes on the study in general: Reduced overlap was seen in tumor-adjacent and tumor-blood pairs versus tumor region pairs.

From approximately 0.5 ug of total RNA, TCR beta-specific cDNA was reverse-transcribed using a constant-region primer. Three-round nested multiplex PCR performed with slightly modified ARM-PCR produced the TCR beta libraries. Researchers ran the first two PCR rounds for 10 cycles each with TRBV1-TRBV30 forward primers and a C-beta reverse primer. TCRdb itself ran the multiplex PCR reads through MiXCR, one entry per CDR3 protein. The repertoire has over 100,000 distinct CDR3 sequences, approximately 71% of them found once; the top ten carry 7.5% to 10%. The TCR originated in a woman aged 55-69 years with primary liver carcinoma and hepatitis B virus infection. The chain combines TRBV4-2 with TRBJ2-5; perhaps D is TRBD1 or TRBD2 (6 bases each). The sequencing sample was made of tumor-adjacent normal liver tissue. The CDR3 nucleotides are TGTGCCAGCTGCCAAGATCGTCGCGGGACACGCCTAGAGACCCAGTACTTC. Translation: CASCQDRRGTRLETQYF.